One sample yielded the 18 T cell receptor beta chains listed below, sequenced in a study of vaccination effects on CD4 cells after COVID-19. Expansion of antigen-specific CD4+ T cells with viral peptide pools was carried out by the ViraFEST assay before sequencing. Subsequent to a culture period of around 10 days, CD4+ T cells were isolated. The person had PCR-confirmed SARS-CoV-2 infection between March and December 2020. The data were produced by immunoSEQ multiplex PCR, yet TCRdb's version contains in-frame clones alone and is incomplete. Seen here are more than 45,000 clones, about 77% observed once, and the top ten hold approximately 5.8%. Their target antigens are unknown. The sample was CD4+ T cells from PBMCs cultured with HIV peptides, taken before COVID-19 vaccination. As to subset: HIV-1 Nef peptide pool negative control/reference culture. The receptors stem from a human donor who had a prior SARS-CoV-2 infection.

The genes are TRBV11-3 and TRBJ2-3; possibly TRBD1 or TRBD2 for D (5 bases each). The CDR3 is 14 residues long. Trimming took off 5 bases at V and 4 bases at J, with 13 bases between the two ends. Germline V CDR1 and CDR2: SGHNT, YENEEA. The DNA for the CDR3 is TGTGCCAGCAGCCCAAGGGACCCCGCAGATACGCAGTATTTT. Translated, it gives CASSPRDPADTQYF.

The CDR3 DNA follows: TGTGCCAGCAGCTTAGCGGGAGGTGGTCGAGGCACCGGGGAGCTGTTTTTT. It translates to CASSLAGGGRGTGELFF. The rearrangement links TRBV11-3 to TRBJ2-2; TRBD2 matches 7 bases. V gave up 1 base and J gave up 4 bases; unmatched junction bases: 9. Germline V gene data show CDR1 as SGHNT and CDR2 as YENEEA. The CDR3 runs to 17 residues.

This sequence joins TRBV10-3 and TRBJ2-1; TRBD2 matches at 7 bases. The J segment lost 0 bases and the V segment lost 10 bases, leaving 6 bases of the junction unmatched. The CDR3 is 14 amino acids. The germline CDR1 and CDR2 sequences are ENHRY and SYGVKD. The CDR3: CATGTTSSYNEQFF. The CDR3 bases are TGTGCCACCGGGACTACAAGCTCCTACAATGAGCAGTTCTTC.

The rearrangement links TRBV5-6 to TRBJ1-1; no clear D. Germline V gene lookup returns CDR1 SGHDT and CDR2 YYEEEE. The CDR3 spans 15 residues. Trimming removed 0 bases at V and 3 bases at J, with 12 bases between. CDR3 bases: TGTGCCAGCAGCTTGGATCCAGGACCTGACACTGAAGCTTTCTTT. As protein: CASSLDPGPDTEAFF.

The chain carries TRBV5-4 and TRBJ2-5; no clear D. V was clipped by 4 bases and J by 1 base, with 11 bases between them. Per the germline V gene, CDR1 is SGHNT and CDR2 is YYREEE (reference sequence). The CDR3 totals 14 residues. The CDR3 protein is CASSLGRGQETQYF. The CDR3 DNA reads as TGTGCCAGCAGCCTAGGAAGAGGCCAAGAGACCCAGTACTTC.

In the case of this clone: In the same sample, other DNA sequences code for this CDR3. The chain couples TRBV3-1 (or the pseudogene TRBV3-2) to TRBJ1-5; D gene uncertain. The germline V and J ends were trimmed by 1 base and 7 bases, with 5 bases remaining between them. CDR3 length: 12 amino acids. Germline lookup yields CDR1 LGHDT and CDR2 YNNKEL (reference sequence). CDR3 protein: CASSQVGQPQHF. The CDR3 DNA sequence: TGTGCCAGCAGCCAAGTAGGACAGCCCCAGCATTTT.

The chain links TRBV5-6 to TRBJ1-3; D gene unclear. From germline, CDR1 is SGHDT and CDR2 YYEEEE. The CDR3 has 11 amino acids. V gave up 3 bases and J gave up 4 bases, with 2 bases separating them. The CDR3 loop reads CASSWGNTIYF. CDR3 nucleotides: TGTGCCAGCAGCTGGGGAAACACCATATATTTT.

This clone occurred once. For the CDR3, the DNA is TGCGCCAGCAGCCAGGGGACAGGGGACACAGATACGCAGTATTTT. This gives the protein CASSQGTGDTDTQYF. The chain couples TRBV5-1 to TRBJ2-3; 10 bases fit TRBD1. The CDR3 loop spans 15 amino acids. The V segment lost 4 bases and the J segment 2 bases; nucleotides outside the gene matches: 4. In germline, CDR1 is SGHRS, CDR2 YFSETQ.

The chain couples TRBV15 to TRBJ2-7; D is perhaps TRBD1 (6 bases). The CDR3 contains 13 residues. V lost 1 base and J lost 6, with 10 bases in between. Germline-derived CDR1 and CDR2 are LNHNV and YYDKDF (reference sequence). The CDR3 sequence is CATSRGGLVEQYF. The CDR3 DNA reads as TGTGCCACCAGCAGAGGGGGGCTGGTCGAGCAGTACTTC. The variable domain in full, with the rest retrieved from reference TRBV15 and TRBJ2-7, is DAMVIQNPRYQVTQFGKPVTLSCSQTLNHNVMYWYQQKSSQAPKLLFHYYDKDFNNEADTPDNFQSRRPNTSFCFLDIRSPGLGDTAMYLCATSRGGLVEQYFGPGTRLTVT.

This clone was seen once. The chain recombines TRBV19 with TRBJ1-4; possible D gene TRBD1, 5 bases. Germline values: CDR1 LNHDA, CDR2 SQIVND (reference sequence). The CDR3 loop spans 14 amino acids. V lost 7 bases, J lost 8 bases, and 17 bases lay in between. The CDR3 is CASTKRGAGEKLFF. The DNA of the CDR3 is TGTGCCAGTACCAAGAGGGGCGCGGGGGAAAAACTGTTTTTT.

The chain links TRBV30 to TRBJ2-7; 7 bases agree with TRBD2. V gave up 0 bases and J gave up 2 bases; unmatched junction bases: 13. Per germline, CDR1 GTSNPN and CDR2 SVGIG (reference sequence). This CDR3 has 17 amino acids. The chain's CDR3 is CAWSVILGRGGTYEQYF. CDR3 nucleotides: TGTGCCTGGAGTGTAATTCTGGGGCGGGGAGGGACCTACGAGCAGTACTTC.

CDR3 in amino acids: CASSPQPTSGPYEQYF. The CDR3 nucleotides read TGTGCCAGCAGCCCCCAGCCGACTAGCGGACCTTACGAGCAGTACTTC. The chain employs TRBV5-6 and TRBJ2-7; 9 bases are a match to TRBD2. With 4 bases clipped from V and 4 bases from J, the junction kept 12 bases outside the gene matches. Germline V gene lookup returns CDR1 SGHDT and CDR2 YYEEEE. The CDR3 runs to 16 residues.

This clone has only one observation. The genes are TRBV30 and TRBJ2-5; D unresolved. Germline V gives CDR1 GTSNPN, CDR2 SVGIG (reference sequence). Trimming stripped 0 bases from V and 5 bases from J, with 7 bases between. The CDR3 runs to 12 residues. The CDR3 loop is CAWSVQRETQYF. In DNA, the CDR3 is TGTGCCTGGAGTGTACAAAGGGAGACCCAGTACTTC.

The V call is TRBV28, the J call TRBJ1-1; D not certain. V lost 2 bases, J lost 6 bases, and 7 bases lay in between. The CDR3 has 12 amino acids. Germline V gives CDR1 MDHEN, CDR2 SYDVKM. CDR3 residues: CASSLRPSEAFF. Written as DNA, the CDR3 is TGTGCCAGCAGTTTAAGGCCCTCTGAAGCTTTCTTT.

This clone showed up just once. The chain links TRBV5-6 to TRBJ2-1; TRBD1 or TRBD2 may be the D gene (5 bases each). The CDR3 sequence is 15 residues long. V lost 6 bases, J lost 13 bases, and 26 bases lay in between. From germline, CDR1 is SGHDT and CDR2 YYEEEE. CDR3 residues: CASTSMGTNVPEQFF. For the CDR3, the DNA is TGTGCCAGCACCTCAATGGGGACCAACGTACCCGAACAGTTCTTC. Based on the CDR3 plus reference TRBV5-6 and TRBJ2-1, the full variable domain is DAGVTQSPTHLIKTRGQQVTLRCSPKSGHDTVSWYQQALGQGPQFIFQYYEEEERQRGNFPDRFSGHQFPNYSSELNVNALLLGDSALYLCASTSMGTNVPEQFFGPGTRLTVL.

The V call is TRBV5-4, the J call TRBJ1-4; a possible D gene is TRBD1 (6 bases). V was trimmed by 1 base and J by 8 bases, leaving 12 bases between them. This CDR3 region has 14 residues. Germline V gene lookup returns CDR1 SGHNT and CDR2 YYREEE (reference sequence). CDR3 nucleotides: TGTGCCAGCAGCTTGCGGGGGCTCGAGGAAAAACTGTTTTTT. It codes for CASSLRGLEEKLFF.

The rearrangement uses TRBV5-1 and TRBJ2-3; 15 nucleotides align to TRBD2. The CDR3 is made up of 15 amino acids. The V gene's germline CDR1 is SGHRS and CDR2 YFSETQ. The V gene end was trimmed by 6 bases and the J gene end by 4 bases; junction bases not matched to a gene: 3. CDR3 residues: CASTGLAGGADTQYF. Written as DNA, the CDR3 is TGCGCCAGCACCGGACTAGCGGGAGGGGCAGATACGCAGTATTTT.

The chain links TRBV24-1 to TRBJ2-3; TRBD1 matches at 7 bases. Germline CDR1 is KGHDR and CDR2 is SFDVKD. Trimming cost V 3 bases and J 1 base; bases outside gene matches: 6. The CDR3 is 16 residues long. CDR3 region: CATSDTRTGGTDTQYF. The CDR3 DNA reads TGTGCCACCAGTGATACGAGGACAGGCGGCACAGATACGCAGTATTTT.